The table lists the clone carrying this T cell receptor (beta chain) with a few counts. Its antigen is still unknown. The sample is drawn from a study of identical twins. Overall study results and limits: Whereas memory repertoires showed no such difference, abundant cord blood beta clonotypes carried fewer insertions.

Germline CDR1 reads MNHEY; CDR2 reads SMNVEV (reference sequence). The V end lost 5 bases, the J end lost 2 bases, and 9 bases lay between the germline ends. This CDR3 contains 14 residues. Template switching created a universal primer site, and the cDNA included unique molecular identifiers. Via MiXCR, TCRdb re-called the 5' RACE reads, giving one row per CDR3 protein. The sample yields about 460,000 distinct CDR3 sequences, 13% to 15% seen once. The sample also formed part of further work on yellow fever vaccine responses in identical twins. That report notes: Each twin's T cell response to the vaccine was reported to look partly convergent and partly personalized.

The TCR originated in a young woman in good health. This chain joins TRBV27 and TRBJ2-2; D may be TRBD1 (5 bases). Sequenced material: CD4+ T cells sorted from blood. The CDR3 DNA sequence: TGTGCCAGCAGTCGCGGACATAACACCGGGGAGCTGTTTTTT. It translates to CASSRGHNTGELFF.